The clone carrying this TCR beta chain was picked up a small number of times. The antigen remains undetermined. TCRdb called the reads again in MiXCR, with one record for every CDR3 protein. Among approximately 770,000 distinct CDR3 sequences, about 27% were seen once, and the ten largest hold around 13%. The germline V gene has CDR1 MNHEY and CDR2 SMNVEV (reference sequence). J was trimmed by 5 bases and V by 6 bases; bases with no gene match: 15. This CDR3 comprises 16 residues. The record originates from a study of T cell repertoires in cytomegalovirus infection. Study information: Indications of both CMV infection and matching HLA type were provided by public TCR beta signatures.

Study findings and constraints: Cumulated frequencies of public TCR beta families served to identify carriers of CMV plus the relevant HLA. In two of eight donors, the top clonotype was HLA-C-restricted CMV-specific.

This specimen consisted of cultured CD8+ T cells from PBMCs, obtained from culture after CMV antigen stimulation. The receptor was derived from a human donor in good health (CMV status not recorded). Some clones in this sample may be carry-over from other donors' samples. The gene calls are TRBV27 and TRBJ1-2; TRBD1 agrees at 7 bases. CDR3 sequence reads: CASSPSTGNLIYGYTF. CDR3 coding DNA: TGTGCCAGCAGCCCCTCGACAGGGAACCTTATTTATGGCTACACCTTC.